The rows below give T cell receptor beta chains drawn from one sample of a study of shared clonotypes between healthy human individuals. The data were produced by immunoSEQ multiplex PCR, yet TCRdb's version contains in-frame clones alone and is incomplete. The data hold roughly 2.1 million clones, with about 92% observed a single time. The source material was naive CD8+ T cells from PBMCs. Source of these receptors: a man aged 18 to 29 in good health. Some clones in this sample may be carry-over from other donors' samples. Both conserved end residues are part of each CDR3. The D gene is left open where the match is weak. Only part of the rows carry a size: once, few, many, or a class if the clone is expanded.

J: TRBJ2-7
D: -
size: -
V: TRBV5-8
CDR3: CASSSFLANYEQYF
DNA: TGTGCCAGCAGCTCCTTCTTGGCCAACTACGAGCAGTACTTC

J: TRBJ2-1
D: TRBD2
size: -
V: TRBV4-2
CDR3: CASSQALRGLAGSYNEQFF
DNA: TGTGCCAGCAGCCAAGCCCTTAGAGGACTAGCGGGGTCCTACAATGAGCAGTTCTTC

J: TRBJ2-7
D: -
size: -
V: TRBV6-5
CDR3: CASSLRTVTDEQYF
DNA: TGTGCCAGCAGCCTACGGACAGTAACCGACGAGCAGTACTTC

J: TRBJ2-3
D: TRBD2
size: -
V: TRBV27
CDR3: CASSYLAGEADTQYF
DNA: TGTGCCAGCAGTTACCTCGCGGGGGAGGCAGATACGCAGTATTTT

J: TRBJ2-7
D: -
size: -
V: TRBV27
CDR3: CASHHSYEQYF
DNA: TGTGCCAGCCACCACTCCTACGAGCAGTACTTC

J: TRBJ2-2
D: TRBD2
size: -
V: TRBV4-2
CDR3: CASSQEAAGGGGELFF
DNA: TGTGCCAGCAGCCAAGAAGCTGCGGGAGGTGGCGGGGAGCTGTTTTTT

J: TRBJ2-1
D: -
size: -
V: TRBV5-6
CDR3: CASSLWSDFVYNEQFF
DNA: TGTGCCAGCAGCTTGTGGTCGGACTTCGTTTACAATGAGCAGTTCTTC

J: TRBJ2-3
D: -
size: -
V: TRBV28
CDR3: CASSMITSPYSNTQYF
DNA: TGTGCCAGCAGTATGATTACTAGCCCCTATTCAAATACGCAGTATTTT

J: TRBJ2-7
D: -
size: -
V: TRBV11-2
CDR3: CASSFIPGPAGEQYF
DNA: TGTGCCAGCAGCTTCATACCAGGTCCAGCAGGCGAGCAGTACTTC

J: TRBJ2-3
D: TRBD1
size: once
V: TRBV7-9
CDR3: CASSLGTADTDTQYF
DNA: TGTGCCAGCAGCTTGGGGACAGCGGACACAGATACGCAGTATTTT

J: TRBJ1-5
D: -
size: -
V: TRBV18
CDR3: CASSPSGGRAASNQPQHF
DNA: TGTGCCAGCTCACCGTCCGGGGGTAGAGCGGCTAGCAATCAGCCCCAGCATTTT

J: TRBJ2-3
D: TRBD1
size: once
V: TRBV27
CDR3: CASSPNRGGTDTQYF
DNA: TGTGCCAGCAGTCCTAACAGGGGCGGCACAGATACGCAGTATTTT

J: TRBJ2-1
D: -
size: -
V: TRBV9
CDR3: CASSVGMGSSYNEQFF
DNA: TGTGCCAGCAGCGTAGGTATGGGGAGCTCCTACAATGAGCAGTTCTTC

J: TRBJ2-7
D: TRBD1
size: -
V: TRBV6-5
CDR3: CASRPGQGSYEQYF
DNA: TGTGCCAGCAGACCGGGACAGGGGTCCTACGAGCAGTACTTC

J: TRBJ1-1
D: TRBD1
size: -
V: TRBV7-8
CDR3: CASSFLQGRMNTEAFF
DNA: TGTGCCAGCAGCTTTCTACAGGGGCGAATGAACACTGAAGCTTTCTTT

J: TRBJ2-5
D: TRBD2
size: -
V: TRBV7-8
CDR3: CASSPDSRGAQYF
DNA: TGTGCCAGCAGCCCAGACTCCCGGGGGGCCCAGTACTTC

J: TRBJ1-1
D: -
size: -
V: TRBV7-9
CDR3: CASSSPLVTAAFF
DNA: TGTGCCAGCAGCTCTCCCTTGGTGACAGCGGCTTTCTTT

J: TRBJ2-3
D: -
size: -
V: TRBV11-2
CDR3: CASSSWVSGLAADTQYF
DNA: TGTGCCAGCAGCTCCTGGGTATCGGGGTTGGCCGCAGATACGCAGTATTTT

J: TRBJ2-1
D: TRBD2
size: -
V: TRBV6-5
CDR3: CASSYTASGKGEQFF
DNA: TGTGCCAGCAGTTACACGGCTAGCGGGAAAGGTGAGCAGTTCTTC

J: TRBJ2-1
D: TRBD2
size: once
V: TRBV29-1
CDR3: CSVERTSGTPYNEQFF
DNA: TGCAGCGTTGAAAGGACTAGCGGGACCCCCTACAATGAGCAGTTCTTC

J: TRBJ2-1
D: -
size: -
V: TRBV12-2
CDR3: CASRPRQGVYLYNEQFF
DNA: TGTGCAAGTCGCCCGAGACAGGGGGTTTACCTCTACAATGAGCAGTTCTTC

J: TRBJ2-7
D: TRBD2
size: -
V: TRBV28
CDR3: CASSSRGSGRDYEQYF
DNA: TGTGCCAGCAGTTCAAGGGGTAGCGGGAGGGACTACGAGCAGTACTTC

J: TRBJ2-7
D: TRBD1
size: -
V: TRBV7-8
CDR3: CASSTDRGLSYEQYF
DNA: TGTGCCAGCAGTACTGACAGGGGTCTTTCCTACGAGCAGTACTTC

J: TRBJ1-2
D: -
size: -
V: TRBV28
CDR3: CASSLFAGWVYGYTF
DNA: TGTGCCAGCAGTTTATTCGCAGGGTGGGTGTATGGCTACACCTTC

J: TRBJ1-2
D: -
size: once
V: TRBV27
CDR3: CASSSGEGRGYTF
DNA: TGTGCCAGCAGCTCCGGGGAGGGGAGGGGCTACACCTTC

J: TRBJ2-7
D: -
size: -
V: TRBV28
CDR3: CASTAIGLYEQYF
DNA: TGTGCCAGCACGGCTATCGGGCTCTACGAGCAGTACTTC

J: TRBJ2-3
D: -
size: once
V: TRBV9
CDR3: CASGLTPHEGTDTQYF
DNA: TGTGCCAGCGGCCTCACCCCCCATGAGGGCACAGATACGCAGTATTTT

J: TRBJ2-1
D: -
size: -
V: TRBV19
CDR3: CASRGLSDVEQFF
DNA: TGTGCCAGTCGCGGCCTGTCCGATGTTGAGCAGTTCTTC

J: TRBJ2-7
D: -
size: -
V: TRBV2
CDR3: CASSEAVLGFYEQYF
DNA: TGTGCCAGCAGTGAAGCGGTTTTAGGGTTCTACGAGCAGTACTTC

J: TRBJ2-3
D: -
size: -
V: TRBV9
CDR3: CASSGGGVADTQYF
DNA: TGTGCCAGCAGCGGTGGAGGGGTTGCCGATACGCAGTATTTT

J: TRBJ1-2
D: -
size: -
V: TRBV7-2
CDR3: CASSATLDYGYTF
DNA: TGTGCCAGCAGCGCTACCCTAGACTATGGCTACACCTTC

J: TRBJ2-2
D: TRBD1
size: once
V: TRBV6-6
CDR3: CASSSIRDSKTGELFF
DNA: TGTGCCAGCAGTTCAATTCGGGACAGCAAAACCGGGGAGCTGTTTTTT

J: TRBJ1-2
D: TRBD1
size: -
V: TRBV28
CDR3: CASSFRAGGYRGYTF
DNA: TGTGCCAGCAGTTTTAGGGCAGGGGGCTATCGGGGCTACACCTTC

J: TRBJ2-3
D: -
size: -
V: TRBV9
CDR3: CASSVEIRGSTDTQYF
DNA: TGTGCCAGCAGCGTAGAAATACGGGGGAGCACAGATACGCAGTATTTT

J: TRBJ2-7
D: -
size: -
V: TRBV7-9
CDR3: CASSLDKTYEQYF
DNA: TGTGCCAGCAGCTTAGACAAAACCTACGAGCAGTACTTC

J: TRBJ1-4
D: TRBD1
size: -
V: TRBV27
CDR3: CASSSLPNRGPNEKLFF
DNA: TGTGCCAGCAGTTCCCTCCCGAACAGGGGGCCTAATGAAAAACTGTTTTTT

J: TRBJ2-7
D: -
size: once
V: TRBV7-9
CDR3: CASSLGGVSGQYF
DNA: TGTGCCAGCAGCTTAGGTGGGGTCTCGGGGCAGTACTTC

J: TRBJ2-2
D: -
size: -
V: TRBV6-1
CDR3: CASREPGPYYTGELFF
DNA: TGTGCCAGCAGGGAACCGGGACCTTACTACACCGGGGAGCTGTTTTTT

J: TRBJ2-7
D: -
size: -
V: TRBV15
CDR3: CATSFLGVAEMQYF
DNA: TGTGCCACCAGCTTTCTCGGGGTAGCGGAGATGCAGTACTTC

J: TRBJ2-7
D: TRBD1
size: -
V: TRBV6-5
CDR3: CASSYQLTGDEQYF
DNA: TGTGCCAGCAGTTACCAGTTAACAGGGGACGAGCAGTACTTC

J: TRBJ2-7
D: TRBD2
size: -
V: TRBV27
CDR3: CASSLTSGSAEQYF
DNA: TGTGCCAGCAGTTTGACTAGCGGGAGCGCCGAGCAGTACTTC

J: TRBJ2-1
D: -
size: -
V: TRBV7-9
CDR3: CASSPYGTFYNEQFF
DNA: TGTGCCAGCAGCCCTTACGGGACCTTCTACAATGAGCAGTTCTTC

J: TRBJ2-1
D: TRBD2
size: -
V: TRBV6-5
CDR3: CASSQGTSGYNEQFF
DNA: TGTGCCAGCAGTCAAGGGACTAGCGGTTACAATGAGCAGTTCTTC

J: TRBJ2-7
D: -
size: -
V: TRBV25-1
CDR3: CASSAPTGANEQYF
DNA: TGTGCCAGCAGTGCCCCCACGGGGGCGAACGAGCAGTACTTC

J: TRBJ2-3
D: TRBD2
size: -
V: TRBV10-1
CDR3: CASSTSGRSTDTQYF
DNA: TGCGCCAGCAGCACTAGCGGGAGGTCCACAGATACGCAGTATTTT

J: TRBJ2-1
D: TRBD2
size: -
V: TRBV9
CDR3: CASSERLAGAPHEQFF
DNA: TGTGCCAGCAGCGAGAGACTAGCGGGAGCACCCCATGAGCAGTTCTTC

J: TRBJ2-7
D: -
size: -
V: TRBV27
CDR3: CASSLLGQGPGGEQYF
DNA: TGTGCCAGCAGTTTACTGGGTCAGGGGCCAGGCGGCGAGCAGTACTTC

J: TRBJ2-6
D: -
size: -
V: TRBV7-3
CDR3: CASSTDPVLAGANVLTF
DNA: TGTGCCAGCAGCACAGACCCGGTGTTGGCCGGGGCCAACGTCCTGACTTTC

J: TRBJ1-3
D: -
size: -
V: TRBV19
CDR3: CASNGQSWTGNTIYF
DNA: TGTGCCAGTAACGGACAGTCGTGGACTGGAAACACCATATATTTT

J: TRBJ2-7
D: -
size: -
V: TRBV2
CDR3: CASRAQRGHEQYF
DNA: TGTGCCAGCAGGGCCCAAAGGGGCCACGAGCAGTACTTC

J: TRBJ2-1
D: TRBD1
size: -
V: TRBV27
CDR3: CASNLSPGQGAHEQFF
DNA: TGTGCCAGCAACCTCTCCCCGGGACAGGGGGCCCATGAGCAGTTCTTC

J: TRBJ1-2
D: TRBD1
size: -
V: TRBV5-1
CDR3: CASSLGQGAGYGYTF
DNA: TGCGCCAGCAGCTTGGGGCAGGGGGCTGGCTATGGCTACACCTTC

J: TRBJ1-2
D: -
size: -
V: TRBV28
CDR3: CASSSSHTNYGYTF
DNA: TGTGCCAGCAGCTCCAGTCATACCAACTATGGCTACACCTTC

J: TRBJ2-7
D: -
size: -
V: TRBV5-1
CDR3: CASSLAGGVTYEQYF
DNA: TGCGCCAGCAGCTTGGCTGGCGGAGTGACCTACGAGCAGTACTTC

J: TRBJ2-7
D: -
size: -
V: TRBV7-9
CDR3: CASSFGGPYEQYF
DNA: TGTGCCAGCAGCTTTGGGGGCCCCTACGAGCAGTACTTC

J: TRBJ2-2
D: -
size: -
V: TRBV9
CDR3: CASSVAGDNTGELFF
DNA: TGTGCCAGCAGCGTAGCCGGGGATAACACCGGGGAGCTGTTTTTT